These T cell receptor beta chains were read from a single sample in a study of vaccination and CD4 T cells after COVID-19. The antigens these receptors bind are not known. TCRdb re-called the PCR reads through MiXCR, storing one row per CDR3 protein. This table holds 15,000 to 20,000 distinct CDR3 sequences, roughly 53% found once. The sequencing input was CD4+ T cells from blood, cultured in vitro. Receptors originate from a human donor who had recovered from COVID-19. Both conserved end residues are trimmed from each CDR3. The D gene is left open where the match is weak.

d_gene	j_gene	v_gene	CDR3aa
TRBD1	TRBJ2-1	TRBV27	ASSVLSGQGSNEQF
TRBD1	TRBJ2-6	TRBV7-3	ASSLRQGGGPGANVLT
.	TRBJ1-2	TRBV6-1	ASTSGDYGYT
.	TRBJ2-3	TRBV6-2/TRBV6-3	ASSYSIPGGTQY
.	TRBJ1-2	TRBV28	ASSLMGGAGYGYT
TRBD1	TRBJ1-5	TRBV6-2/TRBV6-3	ASSNDRDLQPQH
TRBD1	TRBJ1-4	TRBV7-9	ASSPQGGRATNEKLF
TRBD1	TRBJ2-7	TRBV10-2	ASSQWTGAGEQY
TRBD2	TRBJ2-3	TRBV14	ASSPPRASGRFTDTQY
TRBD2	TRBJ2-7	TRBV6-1	ASSPSGGGTGRSYEQY
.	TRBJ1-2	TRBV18	ASSRGIANYGYT
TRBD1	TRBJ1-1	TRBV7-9	ASSYDRGPLGEAF
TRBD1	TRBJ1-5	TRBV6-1	ASSQTGGTNQPQH
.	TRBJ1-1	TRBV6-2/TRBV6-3	ASSYSRGGEDTEAF
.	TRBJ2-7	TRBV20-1	SARNIQGGYEQY
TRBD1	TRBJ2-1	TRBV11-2	ASSLDYRGEQF
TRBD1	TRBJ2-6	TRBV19	ASSIRGPGANVLT
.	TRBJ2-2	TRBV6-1	ASTEVGSGELF
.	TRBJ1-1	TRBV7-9	ASSLAPKDPEAF
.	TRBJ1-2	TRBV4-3	ASSQRGSLGGYT
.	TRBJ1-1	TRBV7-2	ASSFVRGGGDTEAF
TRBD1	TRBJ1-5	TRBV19	ASSKGQGDQPQH
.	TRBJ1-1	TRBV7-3	ASSLTPGALGEAF
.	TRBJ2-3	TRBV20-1	SARRGNTDTQY
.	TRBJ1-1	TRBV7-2	ASSLVSGNTEAF
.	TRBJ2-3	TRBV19	ASPPPQGRVTDTQY
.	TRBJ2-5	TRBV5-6	ASSLVGGQETQY
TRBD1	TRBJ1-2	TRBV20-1	SADRTGGYGYT
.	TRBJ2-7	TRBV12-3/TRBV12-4	ASTEDMRGEQY
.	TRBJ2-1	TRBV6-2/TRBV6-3	ASAPPGAHEQF
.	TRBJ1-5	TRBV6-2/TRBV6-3	ASSRGQYNQPQH
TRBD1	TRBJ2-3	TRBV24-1	ATSDSTGDSRDTQY
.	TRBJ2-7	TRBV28	ASSTTGTYEQY
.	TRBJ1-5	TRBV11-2	ASSLDPGLNQPQH
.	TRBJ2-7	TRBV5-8	ASSPLRQGISYEQY
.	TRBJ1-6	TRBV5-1	ASSLAPSRGDSPLH
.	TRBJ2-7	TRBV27	ASSPSGEYEQY
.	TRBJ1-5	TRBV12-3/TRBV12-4	ASSLGEGQPQH
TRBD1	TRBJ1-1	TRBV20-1	SALAGTGTGAF
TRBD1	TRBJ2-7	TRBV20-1	SAQGQGRFYEQY
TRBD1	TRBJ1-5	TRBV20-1	SAGTGTQYSNQPQH